This passage covers 31 T cell receptor beta chains from one sample sequenced in a study of tissue T cells after allogeneic stem cell transplantation. Adult allogeneic hematopoietic cell transplant recipients with steroid-refractory graft-versus-host disease were prospectively enrolled for research autopsy. Clones were sequenced by immunoSEQ multiplex PCR, and TCRdb holds only the in-frame ones, with some missing. Of thousands of clones listed, around 62% are singletons. Specimen: duodenal tissue, collected at autopsy. These receptors were collected from a male patient at least 60 years old with steroid-refractory graft-versus-host disease after an allogeneic stem cell transplant. A subset of T cells may come from the graft donor.

In its sample, this clone was seen a few times. The chain uses TRBV5-1 and TRBJ1-1; no reliable D call. V lost 3 bases and J 1 base, leaving 7 bases between the germline ends. The CDR3 is made up of 13 amino acids. Per the germline V gene, CDR1 is SGHRS and CDR2 is YFSETQ. The CDR3 DNA follows: TGCGCCAGCAGCTCCGACGGGAACACTGAAGCTTTCTTT. Encoded protein: CASSSDGNTEAFF. The variable domain in full, completed from reference TRBV5-1 and TRBJ1-1, reads KAGVTQTPRYLIKTRGQQVTLSCSPISGHRSVSWYQQTPGQGLQFLFEYFSETQRNKGNFPGRFSGRQFSNSRSEMNVSTLELGDSALYLCASSSDGNTEAFFGQGTRLTVV.

Here the CDR3 DNA reads TGTGCCAGCAGCGTAGGGCCCGGGACAGTCGCTGAAGCTTTCTTT. The encoded protein is CASSVGPGTVAEAFF. The V call is TRBV9, the J call TRBJ1-1; 7 nucleotides agree with TRBD1. CDR3 size: 15 residues. Trimming at V came to 0 bases and at J to 6 bases, leaving 8 bases not matched to a gene. CDR1 is SGDLS and CDR2 is YYNGEE in the germline V gene.

The V and J genes are TRBV6-5 and TRBJ2-7; 7 bases map to TRBD1. Germline values: CDR1 MNHEY, CDR2 SVGAGI. Losses at the gene ends were 6 bases for V and 4 bases for J; bases not matched to a gene: 3. The CDR3 is made up of 12 amino acids. CDR3 sequence (DNA): TGTGCCAGCAGCCACAGGGGTTACGAGCAGTACTTC. Protein sequence: CASSHRGYEQYF.

In this sample, this clone turned up a few times. This rearrangement joins TRBV7-2 to TRBJ1-6; D remains unclear. This CDR3 is built from 14 residues. The V gene lost 5 bases and the J gene lost 6 bases, with 11 bases spanning the gap. Germline V lookup: CDR1 SGHTA, CDR2 FQGNSA. The CDR3 is CASSLVILNSPLHF. The CDR3 region has the DNA TGTGCCAGCAGCCTCGTGATTCTTAATTCACCCCTCCACTTT.

The rearrangement joins TRBV7-2 to TRBJ2-1; perhaps TRBD1 as D (5 bases). Germline CDR1 is SGHTA and CDR2 is FQGNSA. V was trimmed by 0 bases and J by 7 bases, leaving 10 bases between them. The length of the CDR3 is 14 residues. The CDR3 sequence is CASSLARVPNEQFF. CDR3 nucleotide sequence: TGTGCCAGCAGCTTAGCCAGGGTTCCAAATGAGCAGTTCTTC.

There are a few counts of this clone. The genes are TRBV29-1 and TRBJ1-1; TRBD1 matches at 7 bases. Germline V gene sequence: CDR1 SQVTM, CDR2 ANQGSEA. The CDR3 consists of 13 residues. Unmatched junction bases numbered 9, after V lost 4 bases and J lost 7 bases. The DNA of the CDR3 is TGCAGCGTTGCTGACAGGGTTTTTATTGAAGCTTTCTTT. Residues: CSVADRVFIEAFF.

This sequence joins TRBV14 and TRBJ1-2; D gene ambiguous. The V end lost 4 bases, the J end lost 2 bases, and 5 bases lay between the germline ends. The CDR3 is 12 residues long. Germline values: CDR1 SGHDN, CDR2 FVKESK. The CDR3 DNA is TGTGCCAGCAGCCGACGAAACTATGGCTACACCTTC. Translating it yields CASSRRNYGYTF.

This chain links TRBV12-5 with TRBJ1-2; 10 bases align to TRBD1. The CDR3 runs 18 residues. The V gene end was trimmed by 1 base and the J gene end by 2 bases; junction bases not matched to a gene: 10. The V gene's germline CDR1 is LGHNT and CDR2 FRNRAP. The CDR3 loop reads CASGLGQNKDRGNYGYTF. The CDR3 DNA reads TGTGCTAGTGGTTTGGGGCAGAACAAGGACAGGGGGAACTATGGCTACACCTTC.

The genes are TRBV3-1 (or the pseudogene TRBV3-2) and TRBJ2-1; possible D gene TRBD1, 6 bases. With 7 bases removed from V and 4 bases from J, the gap between germline ends came to 14 bases. Germline lookup yields CDR1 LGHDT and CDR2 YNNKEL (reference sequence). The CDR3 runs to 14 residues. The chain's CDR3 is CASKRGMGYNEQFF. CDR3 DNA sequence: TGTGCCAGCAAAAGGGGGATGGGTTACAATGAGCAGTTCTTC.

This clone was observed a handful of times. V usage is TRBV9 and J usage is TRBJ1-1; no reliable D call. V was trimmed by 0 bases and J by 1 base, leaving 13 bases between them. From germline, CDR1 is SGDLS and CDR2 YYNGEE. CDR3 size: 16 residues. The CDR3 here is CASSVGVSRTNTEAFF. DNA of the CDR3: TGTGCCAGCAGCGTAGGAGTGTCGAGGACGAACACTGAAGCTTTCTTT.

The V and J genes are TRBV7-2 and TRBJ1-5; a possible D gene is TRBD1 (6 bases). V was pared by 8 bases and J by 2 bases, with 13 bases between. Germline V gene lookup returns CDR1 SGHTA and CDR2 FQGNSA. The CDR3 length is 14 residues. The CDR3 DNA sequence: TGTGCCAGCGGGGTTAGGGGGGGCAATCAGCCCCAGCATTTT. This encodes CASGVRGGNQPQHF.

CDR3 in DNA: TGTGCCAGCAGCCAATGGTCAGCGGGGGTTTCCTACAATGAGCAGTTCTTC. This sequence encodes CASSQWSAGVSYNEQFF. The chain recombines TRBV14 with TRBJ2-1; 8 bases map to TRBD2. The V gene's germline CDR1 is SGHDN and CDR2 FVKESK. The trim removed 2 bases at V and 1 base at J, leaving 7 bases unmatched. There are 17 residues in the CDR3.

This rearrangement joins TRBV6-5 to TRBJ2-2; possibly TRBD2 for D (5 bases). The CDR3 sequence is 16 residues long. Germline V gene lookup returns CDR1 MNHEY and CDR2 SVGAGI. Trimming cost V 0 bases and J 6 bases, with 14 bases left between them. In nucleotides, the CDR3 is TGTGCCAGCAGTTACTCGAGGTCGGGATTAGCCGGGGAGCTGTTTTTT. It is translated as CASSYSRSGLAGELFF.

This clone was recorded a few times. This chain uses TRBV11-2 with TRBJ1-1; 8 nucleotides line up with TRBD1. Looked up from germline, CDR1 is SGHAT and CDR2 is FQNNGV. V lost 2 bases to trimming and J lost 5 bases; unmatched junction nucleotides: 4. The CDR3 is 14 amino acids. CDR3 in amino acids: CASSLQGAYTEAFF. The CDR3 DNA sequence: TGTGCCAGCAGCTTACAGGGGGCGTATACTGAAGCTTTCTTT. The full variable domain, with the rest looked up from reference TRBV11-2 and TRBJ1-1, is EAGVAQSPRYKIIEKRQSVAFWCNPISGHATLYWYQQILGQGPKLLIQFQNNGVVDDSQLPKDRFSAERLKGVDSTLKIQPAKLEDSAVYLCASSLQGAYTEAFFGQGTRLTVV.

This clone was seen a few times. This chain connects TRBV18 to TRBJ2-2; either TRBD1 or TRBD2 may supply D (5 bases each). The CDR3 consists of 15 residues. Per germline, CDR1 KGHSH and CDR2 LQKENI. Trimming cost V 3 bases and J 4 bases, with 12 bases left between them. DNA of the CDR3: TGTGCCAGCTCACCCCGGGACGACTCCACCGGGGAGCTGTTTTTT. Translation: CASSPRDDSTGELFF.

This clone was detected only a few times. The chain uses TRBV19 and TRBJ2-1; unclear D gene. V shed 7 bases and J shed 5 bases, with 21 bases lying between them. Germline-derived CDR1 and CDR2 are LNHDA and SQIVND (reference sequence). The CDR3 is 16 amino acids. CDR3 in DNA: TGTGCCAGTAAGAGGTCGAGGACGGCTAATCACAATGAGCAGTTCTTC. Encoded protein: CASKRSRTANHNEQFF.

This chain connects TRBV14 to TRBJ1-2; D is ambiguous. CDR1 and CDR2 from the germline V gene are SGHDN and FVKESK. The CDR3 has 12 amino acids. V lost 2 bases and J lost 3, with 4 bases in between. CDR3 loop: CASSQNHYGYTF. The CDR3 DNA reads TGTGCCAGCAGCCAAAACCACTATGGCTACACCTTC.

The J gene is TRBJ2-5, the V gene TRBV27, with 10 bases matching TRBD1. CDR3 size: 15 residues. V shed 5 bases, J shed 5 bases, and the junction held 8 bases outside the gene matches. Germline loops: CDR1 MNHEY, CDR2 SMNVEV (reference sequence). In DNA, the CDR3 is TGTGCCAGCAGTCGGGCCGGGACAGGGGTGGAGACCCAGTACTTC. Its translation: CASSRAGTGVETQYF.

With respect to this clone: An end of the junction does not agree with germline; a read error may underlie this. V and J are TRBV5-6 and TRBJ2-5; 10 positions match TRBD2. Germline V lookup: CDR1 SGHDT, CDR2 YYEEEE. The CDR3 loop spans 15 amino acids. In DNA form, the CDR3 reads TGTGCCCGCAGCGGGGGGGCCGGGGGGGGAGAGACCCAGTACTTC. As protein: CARSGGAGGGETQYF. The full variable domain, its missing parts supplied by reference TRBV5-6 and TRBJ2-5, is DAGVTQSPTHLIKTRGQQVTLRCSPKSGHDTVSWYQQALGQGPQFIFQYYEEEERQRGNFPDRFSGHQFPNYSSELNVNALLLGDSALYLCARSGGAGGGETQYFGPGTRLLVL.

The CDR3 DNA reads TGTGCCAGCAGCCACGGACAGGCGTTTGAAGCTTTCTTT. This sequence encodes CASSHGQAFEAFF. The chain has TRBV6-2 or TRBV6-3 and TRBJ1-1; TRBD1 matches 7 bases. This CDR3 has 13 amino acids. V lost 6 bases to trimming and J lost 7 bases; unmatched junction nucleotides: 8. Germline lookup yields CDR1 MNHEY and CDR2 SVGEGT.

This clone was seen only a few times. V is TRBV28 and J is TRBJ2-6, with 13 positions matching TRBD2. There are 18 residues in the CDR3. In germline, CDR1 is MDHEN, CDR2 SYDVKM. Germline trimming cut 5 bases from V and 3 bases from J; bases unmatched to any gene: 7. The CDR3 nucleotides are TGTGCCAGCAGTAGAACTAGCGGGGGGGCGGATGGGGCCAACGTCCTGACTTTC. Residues: CASSRTSGGADGANVLTF.

This clone was recorded once. The rearrangement uses TRBV2 and TRBJ2-7; D unresolved. The V end was cut by 5 bases, the J end by 7 bases, with 12 bases between. The germline V gene encodes CDR1 SNHLY and CDR2 FYNNEI. The CDR3 totals 12 residues. The CDR3 loop reads CASSSLHREQYF. DNA of the CDR3: TGTGCCAGCAGTAGCCTCCATAGGGAGCAGTACTTC. Full variable domain (rest looked up from reference TRBV2 and TRBJ2-7): EPEVTQTPSHQVTQMGQEVILRCVPISNHLYFYWYRQILGQKVEFLVSFYNNEISEKSEIFDDQFSVERPDGSNFTLKIRSTKLEDSAMYFCASSSLHREQYFGPGTRLTVT.

The chain has TRBV3-1 (or the pseudogene TRBV3-2) and TRBJ1-4; D unresolved. The V gene lost 6 bases and the J gene lost 7 bases, with 9 bases spanning the gap. Looked up from germline, CDR1 is LGHDT and CDR2 is YNNKEL (reference sequence). The CDR3 has 12 amino acids. CDR3 sequence (DNA): TGTGCCAGCAGTTTTCCGGGTGAAAAACTGTTTTTT. Its protein is CASSFPGEKLFF.

J is TRBJ2-1 and V is TRBV6-1; TRBD2 is a possible D gene (7 bases). The CDR3 is made up of 12 amino acids. The germline V gene encodes CDR1 MNHNS and CDR2 SASEGT. Trimming took 7 bases from V and 9 from J, leaving 13 bases between them. The CDR3 sequence: CASTPGGREQFF. The DNA of the CDR3 is TGTGCCAGCACCCCGGGGGGCCGTGAGCAGTTCTTC.

V usage is TRBV28 and J usage is TRBJ2-1, with TRBD2 identical over 9 bases. Germline CDR1 is MDHEN and CDR2 is SYDVKM. CDR3 length equals 15 residues. V was pared by 2 bases and J by 5 bases, with 4 bases of the junction left unmatched. Here the CDR3 DNA reads TGTGCCAGCAGTTTAGCCGCGGGGGGGGACAATGAGCAGTTCTTC. Encoded protein: CASSLAAGGDNEQFF.

By sample fraction, this clone is medium-sized (0.01 to 0.1%). The V and J genes are TRBV18 and TRBJ1-1, with D unclear. V lost 3 bases and J lost 4, with 12 bases in between. The length of the CDR3 is 14 residues. Germline lookup yields CDR1 KGHSH and CDR2 LQKENI. This chain's CDR3 is CASSPQRDATEAFF. The DNA for the CDR3 is TGTGCCAGCTCACCCCAGCGGGATGCCACTGAAGCTTTCTTT.

This clone was observed a single time. V gene TRBV5-1 combines with J gene TRBJ2-7; TRBD1 matches at 8 bases. Looked up from germline, CDR1 is SGHRS and CDR2 is YFSETQ. The CDR3 is 15 amino acids. With V trimmed by 2 bases and J by 6 bases, 10 bases remained unmatched. The CDR3, as DNA: TGCGCCAGCAGCTTACGACAGGGGCTAGTTGGCGAGCAGTACTTC. Amino acid sequence: CASSLRQGLVGEQYF.

This clone came up a few times. CDR3 in DNA: TGTGCCAGCAGCTCAAACCAGAGGGATACGCAGTATTTT. Protein sequence: CASSSNQRDTQYF. The V gene is TRBV11-3, the J gene TRBJ2-3; no reliable D call. This CDR3 has 13 amino acids. Trimming stripped 4 bases from V and 6 bases from J, with 11 bases between. Germline V gives CDR1 SGHNT, CDR2 YENEEA.

The sample holds a few counts of this clone. V gene TRBV2 combines with J gene TRBJ2-3; no firm D call. The CDR3 has 11 amino acids. Germline CDR1 reads SNHLY; CDR2 reads FYNNEI. V lost 6 bases, J lost 3 bases, and 4 bases lay in between. CDR3 nucleotides: TGTGCCAGCAGAGGGACAGATACGCAGTATTTT. Amino acid sequence: CASRGTDTQYF.

V and J are TRBV11-2 and TRBJ2-1; D gene unclear. CDR3 length: 14 residues. Germline CDR1 reads SGHAT; CDR2 reads FQNNGV. Trimming left V 2 bases short and J 0 bases short, with 5 bases between. The CDR3 DNA is TGTGCCAGCAGCTTAAACCCCTCCTACAATGAGCAGTTCTTC. It translates to CASSLNPSYNEQFF.

This clone was seen a few times. The gene calls are TRBV12-3 or TRBV12-4 and TRBJ1-1; unclear D gene. The CDR3 is 12 residues long. V lost 6 bases, J lost 5 bases, and 10 bases lay in between. CDR3 sequence reads: CASSEGRTEAFF. CDR3 bases: TGTGCCAGCAGCGAGGGCCGGACTGAAGCTTTCTTT.